The clone carrying this TCR beta chain was recorded a few times. Its antigen is not known. The data were obtained in a study of T cells in Graves' hyperthyroidism and ophthalmopathy. Study as a whole: The authors collected peripheral blood at initial diagnosis, before any treatment. Study-wide findings and caveats: The model identified upcoming ophthalmopathy a median roughly 6 months ahead of onset. Among thyroid clonotypes expanded above 0.001, most also appeared in blood.

CDR3 length: 15 residues. Trimming took off 0 bases at V and 2 bases at J, with 10 bases between the two ends. Germline V gene data show CDR1 as MNHEY and CDR2 as SVGAGI. What was amplified from RNA transcripts were TCR beta CDR3 regions. The study used the HTBI primer set for a first-round RT-PCR of the TCR CDR3. TCRdb independently ran MiXCR on the multiplex PCR reads; one entry per CDR3 protein. The sample shows a few hundred thousand distinct CDR3 sequences, about 18% of them seen only once. Subjects aged 18 to 65 presented with newly diagnosed hyperthyroidism of less than 2 months' duration. The genes are TRBV6-5 and TRBJ2-5, with TRBD1 as a possible D gene (5 bases). Sequencing was carried out using blood. This receptor was identified in a woman in her fifties or sixties with Graves' hyperthyroidism. CDR3 DNA sequence: TGTGCCAGCAGTTACTCGAACAAGGGGCAAGAGACCCAGTACTTC. Protein product: CASSYSNKGQETQYF.